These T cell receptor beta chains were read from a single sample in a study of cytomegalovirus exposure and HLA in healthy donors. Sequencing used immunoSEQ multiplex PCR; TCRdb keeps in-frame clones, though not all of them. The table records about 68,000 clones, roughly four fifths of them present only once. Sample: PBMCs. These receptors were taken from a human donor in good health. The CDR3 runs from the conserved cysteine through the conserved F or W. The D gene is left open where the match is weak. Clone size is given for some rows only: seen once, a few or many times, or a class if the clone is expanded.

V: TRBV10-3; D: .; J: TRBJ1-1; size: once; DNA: TGTGCCATCAGTGTTTCAGGCATGAACACTGAAGCTTTCTTT; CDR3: CAISVSGMNTEAFF
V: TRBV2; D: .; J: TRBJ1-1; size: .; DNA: TGTGCCAGCTCACGGCGGGTGGACAGCGGGGGCTTCTTT; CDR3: CASSRRVDSGGFF
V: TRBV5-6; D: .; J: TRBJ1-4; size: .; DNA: TGTGCCAGCAGTATACAGGGTATTCCTGTGACTAATGAAAAACTGTTTTTT; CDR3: CASSIQGIPVTNEKLFF
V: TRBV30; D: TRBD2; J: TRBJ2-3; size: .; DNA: TGTGCCTGGAGTGTACGCTCGGGGGGGGTAAGCACAGATACGCAGTATTTT; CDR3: CAWSVRSGGVSTDTQYF
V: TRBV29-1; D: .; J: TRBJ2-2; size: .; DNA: TGCAGCGTTGAAGATGGTTCGGGGAGATGGACCGGGGAGCTGTTTTTT; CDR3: CSVEDGSGRWTGELFF
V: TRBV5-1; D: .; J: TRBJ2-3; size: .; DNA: TGCGCCAGCGGAGACTACCCCCGCACAGATACGCAGTATTTT; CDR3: CASGDYPRTDTQYF
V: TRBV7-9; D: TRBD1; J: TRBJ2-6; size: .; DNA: TGTTCCAGCAGCCGTTACAGGGGGCTCGGGTCTGGGGCCAACGTCCTGACTTTC; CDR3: CSSSRYRGLGSGANVLTF
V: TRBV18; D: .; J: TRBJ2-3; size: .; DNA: TGTGCCAGCTCTTCACTAATTTTTCAAGCGGAGACGGGAACAGATACGCAGTATTTT; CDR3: CASSSLIFQAETGTDTQYF
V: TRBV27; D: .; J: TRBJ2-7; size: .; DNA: TGTGCCAGCAGTTTTTGGAGGGGTAGTGGGAACTACGAGCAGTACTTC; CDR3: CASSFWRGSGNYEQYF
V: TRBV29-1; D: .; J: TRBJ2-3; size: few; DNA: TGCAGCGTCGACGCCCGGCTAGGGGAAGATACGCAGTATTTT; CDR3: CSVDARLGEDTQYF
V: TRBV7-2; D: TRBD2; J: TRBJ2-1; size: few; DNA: TGTGCCAGCAGCTTTACTAGCGGGGGGGCCGCTGAGCAGTTCTTC; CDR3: CASSFTSGGAAEQFF
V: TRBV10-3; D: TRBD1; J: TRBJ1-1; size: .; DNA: TGTGCCATCAAACAGGGGGCCTTGAACACTGAAGCTTTCTTT; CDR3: CAIKQGALNTEAFF
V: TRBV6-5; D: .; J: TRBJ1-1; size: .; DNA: TGTGCCAGCATGGCTAGGGGTCCCGGCACTGAAGCTTTCTTT; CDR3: CASMARGPGTEAFF
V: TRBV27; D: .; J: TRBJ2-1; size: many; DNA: TGTGCCAGCAGTTTAGGCGGGGGCTTTGAGCAGTTCTTC; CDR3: CASSLGGGFEQFF
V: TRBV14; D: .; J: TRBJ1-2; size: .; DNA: TGTGCCAGCGCTGACACAGGACGCTCCTATGGCTACACCTTC; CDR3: CASADTGRSYGYTF
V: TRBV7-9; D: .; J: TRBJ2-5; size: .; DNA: TGTTCCAGCAGCCGAGACACCCAAGAGACCCAGTACTTC; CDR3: CSSSRDTQETQYF
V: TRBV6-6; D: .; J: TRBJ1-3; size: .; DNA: TGTGCCAGTAGAAAGGGACACGAGAGGAACACCATATATTTT; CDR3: CASRKGHERNTIYF
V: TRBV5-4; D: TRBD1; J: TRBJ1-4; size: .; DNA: TGTGCCAGCAGCGGGGGGACAGTGGAAAAACTGTTTTTT; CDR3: CASSGGTVEKLFF
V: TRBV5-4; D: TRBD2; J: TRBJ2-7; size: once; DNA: TGTGCCAGCAGCCCCAAACTAGCGGCGTACTCCTACGAGCAGTACTTC; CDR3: CASSPKLAAYSYEQYF
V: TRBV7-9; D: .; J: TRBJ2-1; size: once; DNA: TGTGCCAGCAGCTTAGGCGGGACCTGGAGAAATGAGCAGTTCTTC; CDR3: CASSLGGTWRNEQFF
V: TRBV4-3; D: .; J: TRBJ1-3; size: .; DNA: TGCGCCAGCAGCCAAGAAGTCAGGGGAGATGGAAACACCATATATTTT; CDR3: CASSQEVRGDGNTIYF
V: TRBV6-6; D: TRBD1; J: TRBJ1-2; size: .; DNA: TGTGCCAGCACCGGGACAGTGCGTCGTATCACTTTC; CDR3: CASTGTVRRITF
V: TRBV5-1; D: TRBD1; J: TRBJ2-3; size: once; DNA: TGCGCCAGCAGCGCGTCTGACAGGGGGAACACAGATACGCAGTATTTT; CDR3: CASSASDRGNTDTQYF
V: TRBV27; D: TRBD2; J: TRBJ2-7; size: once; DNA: TGTGCCAGCAGTTCGGGGGGGACCTACGAGCAGTACTTC; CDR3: CASSSGGTYEQYF
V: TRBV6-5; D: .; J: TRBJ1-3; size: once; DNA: TGTGCCAGCAGGGGGGCGCTGGGAAACACCATATATTTT; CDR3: CASRGALGNTIYF
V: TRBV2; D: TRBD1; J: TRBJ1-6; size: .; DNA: TGTGCCAGCAGTGAACGAAACAGGGGCAAATCACCCCTCCACTTT; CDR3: CASSERNRGKSPLHF
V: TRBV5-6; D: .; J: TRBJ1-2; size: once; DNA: TGTGCCAGCAGCTTACAGCCTAACTATGGCTACACCTTC; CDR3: CASSLQPNYGYTF
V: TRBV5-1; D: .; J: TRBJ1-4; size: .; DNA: TGCGCCAGCAGCTTGGCCAGGGGAGATGAAAAACTGTTTTTT; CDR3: CASSLARGDEKLFF
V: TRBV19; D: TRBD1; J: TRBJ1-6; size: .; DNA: TGTGCCAGTAGTATTGGGGGACAGGGGTTTAATTCACCCCTCCACTTT; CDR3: CASSIGGQGFNSPLHF
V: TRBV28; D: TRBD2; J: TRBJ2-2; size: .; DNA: TGTGCCAGCGTGCCGGGACTAGCGGGGTCCGGGGAGCTGTTTTTT; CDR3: CASVPGLAGSGELFF
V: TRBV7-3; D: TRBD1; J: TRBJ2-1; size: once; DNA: TGTGCCAGCAGCATACGGACAGGGAATACAAAAGAGCAGTTCTTC; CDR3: CASSIRTGNTKEQFF
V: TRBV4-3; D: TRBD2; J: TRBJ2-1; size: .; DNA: TGCGCCAGCAGCCAGGGACTAGCGGGGGCGCAGTGGCAGTTCTTC; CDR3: CASSQGLAGAQWQFF
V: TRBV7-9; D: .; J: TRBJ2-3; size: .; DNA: TGTGCCAGCAGCACCATGACACACGGGGTGCAGTATTTT; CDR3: CASSTMTHGVQYF
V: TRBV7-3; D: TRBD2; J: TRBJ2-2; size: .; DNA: TGTTCCAGCAGCACGGGACTAGCGGGGGTGACCGGGGAGCTGTTTTTT; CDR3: CSSSTGLAGVTGELFF
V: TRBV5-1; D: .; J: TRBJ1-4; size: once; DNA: TGCGCCAGCAGCTTGGGGGCACGGAATGAAAAACTGTTTTTT; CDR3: CASSLGARNEKLFF
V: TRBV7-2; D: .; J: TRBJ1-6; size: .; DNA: TGTGCCAGCAGCCACGGGGCGGGGCCCCTCCACTTT; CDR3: CASSHGAGPLHF
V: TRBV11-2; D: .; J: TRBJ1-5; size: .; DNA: TGTGCCAGCAGCTTAGTGCCTCCAGGGAACGGTCAGCCCCAGCATTTT; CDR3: CASSLVPPGNGQPQHF
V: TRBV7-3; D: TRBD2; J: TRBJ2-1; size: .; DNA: TGTGCCAGCAGCTTGCAGGGGACTAGCGTATATGAGCAGTTCTTC; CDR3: CASSLQGTSVYEQFF
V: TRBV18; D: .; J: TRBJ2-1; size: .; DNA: TGTGCCAGCTCACCCGATCTCGGGACACCGTCGCAGTTCTTC; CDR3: CASSPDLGTPSQFF
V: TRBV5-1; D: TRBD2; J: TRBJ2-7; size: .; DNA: TGCGCCAGCAGCTACGGGACTAGCGGGGGGGCCGGCTACGAGCAGTACTTC; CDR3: CASSYGTSGGAGYEQYF
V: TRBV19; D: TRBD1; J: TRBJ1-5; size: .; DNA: TGTGCCACTGATGGGGGACAGGGGGCTCGTCAGCCCCAGCATTTT; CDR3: CATDGGQGARQPQHF
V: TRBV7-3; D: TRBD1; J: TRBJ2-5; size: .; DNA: TGTGCCAGCAGCTTAGACAGGGGGTTTGGAGAGACCCAGTACTTC; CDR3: CASSLDRGFGETQYF
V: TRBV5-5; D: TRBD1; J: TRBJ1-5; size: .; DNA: TGTGCCAGCAGCACTACAGGGGATCAGCCCCAGCATTTT; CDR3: CASSTTGDQPQHF
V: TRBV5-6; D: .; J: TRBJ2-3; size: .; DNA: TGTGCCAGCAGCTTGGCCTCCACAGATACGCAGTATTTT; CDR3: CASSLASTDTQYF
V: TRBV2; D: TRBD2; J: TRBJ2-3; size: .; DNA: TGTGCCAGCAGTGGGGGAACTAGCGGGGTGACAGATACGCAGTATTTT; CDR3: CASSGGTSGVTDTQYF
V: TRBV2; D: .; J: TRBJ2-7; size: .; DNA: TGTGCCAGCAGTGAAGCCCCCCGAGGCGAGCAGTACTTC; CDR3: CASSEAPRGEQYF
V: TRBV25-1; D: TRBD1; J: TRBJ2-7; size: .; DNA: TGTGCCAGCAGTGAAAGGGACAGGGAAAAGGACGAGCAGTACTTC; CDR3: CASSERDREKDEQYF
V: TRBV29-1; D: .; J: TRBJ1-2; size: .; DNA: TGCAGCGTCCCCTCCCCAAGGACAGAAATTTCTTATGGCTACACCTTC; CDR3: CSVPSPRTEISYGYTF